This T cell receptor (beta chain) was recorded in a study of blood T cell repertoires in COVID-19. In this sample, this clone turned up once. Authors' methods: The authors estimated nucleated cell counts from reference gene primer amplification. Clones were sequenced by immunoSEQ multiplex PCR, and TCRdb holds only the in-frame ones, with some missing. That table is the source of V, J and clone size, and D and trimming were worked out from the DNA. The sample has 87,000 or so clones; around 86% are singletons. J gave up 5 bases and V 4 bases, and 3 bases lay outside the gene matches. From germline, CDR1 is SGHNT and CDR2 YYREEE (reference sequence). The CDR3 has 13 residues.

The chain carries TRBV5-4 and TRBJ2-1, with 7 bases aligning to TRBD2. The receptor's source is a woman in her 70s with acute or convalescent COVID-19. The sample comprised peripheral blood. The CDR3 protein is CASSSLADNEQFF. The CDR3 region has the DNA TGTGCCAGCAGCAGTCTAGCGGACAATGAGCAGTTCTTC.